A single sample is the source of the 20 T cell receptor beta chains below, sequenced in a study of CD8 T cells in Susac syndrome. Reverse transcription of 0.5 to 1 ug RNA was performed with random hexamers. MiXCR was run by TCRdb on the immunoSEQ multiplex PCR reads, yielding one entry per CDR3 protein. The sample records roughly 190,000 distinct CDR3 sequences, 91% being singletons. Sequencing used CD4+ T cells from PBMCs. These receptors all come from a human donor with Susac syndrome.

The rearrangement uses TRBV7-8 and TRBJ1-3, with D possibly TRBD1 on 6 matching bases. The CDR3 sequence is 16 residues long. Trimming took off 5 bases at V and 0 bases at J, with 14 bases between the two ends. The germline V gene encodes CDR1 SGHVS and CDR2 FQNEAQ. CDR3: CASSPGTTVSGNTIYF. In DNA form, the CDR3 reads TGTGCCAGCAGCCCTGGGACAACCGTCTCTGGAAACACCATATATTTT.

The chain combines TRBV24-1 with TRBJ2-1; D remains ambiguous. V was trimmed by 9 bases and J by 9 bases, leaving 11 bases between them. CDR1 is KGHDR, CDR2 SFDVKD, per germline. The CDR3 totals 11 residues. The CDR3 is CATGESTEQFF. In nucleotides, the CDR3 is TGTGCCACCGGGGAAAGCACTGAGCAGTTCTTC.

A few counts support this clonotype. The chain links TRBV7-2 to TRBJ2-1; 9 nucleotides match TRBD2. V lost 6 bases and J lost 0; bases outside the gene matches: 3. CDR1 is SGHTA, CDR2 FQGNSA, per germline. CDR3 length: 15 amino acids. As DNA, the CDR3 is TGTGCCAGCAGTAAGGGACTAGCCTCCTACAATGAGCAGTTCTTC. Translation gives CASSKGLASYNEQFF.

This chain joins TRBV20-1 and TRBJ1-6, with 9 bases identical to TRBD1. The CDR3 has 14 residues. The V segment lost 6 bases and the J segment 5 bases; nucleotides outside the gene matches: 5. Germline CDR1 is DFQATT and CDR2 is SNEGSKA (reference sequence). DNA for the CDR3: TGCAGTGCACGACAGGGGGGCAATAATTCACCCCTCCACTTT. Translating it yields CSARQGGNNSPLHF.

The chain has TRBV10-3 and TRBJ2-6; tentative D call: TRBD1 (7 bases). Germline V gene data show CDR1 as ENHRY and CDR2 as SYGVKD. CDR3 length: 16 residues. V was clipped by 11 bases and J by 0 bases, with 17 bases between them. CDR3 nucleotides: TGTGCCTCCAGGGGGGACAGCAGCTCTGGGGCCAACGTCCTGACTTTC. Translation gives CASRGDSSSGANVLTF.

The chain is built from TRBV5-5 and TRBJ2-3, with D possibly TRBD1 on 6 matching bases. The V gene lost 4 bases and the J gene lost 0 bases, with 9 bases spanning the gap. CDR3 size: 14 residues. Germline V gives CDR1 SGHKS, CDR2 YYEKEE (reference sequence). Here the CDR3 DNA reads TGTGCCAGCAGCCGAGGACAGAGCACAGATACGCAGTATTTT. Translating gives CASSRGQSTDTQYF.

V is TRBV29-1 and J is TRBJ1-4, with D uncertain. Germline V gene data show CDR1 as SQVTM and CDR2 as ANQGSEA. Trimming cost V 6 bases and J 3 bases, with 14 bases left between them. The CDR3 has 14 amino acids. CDR3 sequence reads: CSVGNSDPNEKLFF. DNA of the CDR3: TGCAGCGTGGGGAACAGTGATCCTAATGAAAAACTGTTTTTT.

The rearrangement links TRBV7-6 to TRBJ2-1, with a possible D match to TRBD2 (6 bases). Germline values: CDR1 SGHVS, CDR2 FNYEAQ. The CDR3 consists of 13 residues. V lost 5 bases to trimming and J lost 6 bases, with 11 bases between them. This CDR3 is CASSTTRGNEQFF. CDR3 DNA: TGTGCCAGCAGCACGACTAGGGGCAATGAGCAGTTCTTC.

The CDR3 reads CSASRTGQETQYF. The DNA of the CDR3 is TGCAGTGCTAGCAGGACAGGACAAGAGACCCAGTACTTC. The chain links TRBV20-1 to TRBJ2-5, with TRBD1 matching over 7 bases. This CDR3 region has 13 residues. Germline V gene lookup returns CDR1 DFQATT and CDR2 SNEGSKA (reference sequence). J lost 2 bases, V lost 3 bases, and 3 bases had no gene match.

V is TRBV10-3 and J is TRBJ2-1, with 10 bases fitting TRBD2. The germline V gene encodes CDR1 ENHRY and CDR2 SYGVKD. This CDR3 spans 14 amino acids. Trimming removed 6 bases from V and 5 bases from J; junction bases left unmatched: 4. The CDR3 loop is CAIRDSGGNNEQFF. The CDR3 DNA reads TGTGCCATCAGAGATAGCGGGGGGAACAATGAGCAGTTCTTC.

The V gene is TRBV6-5, the J gene TRBJ2-7; D remains unclear. Trimming took off 0 bases at V and 3 bases at J, with 6 bases between the two ends. CDR1 and CDR2 (germline): MNHEY, SVGAGI. The CDR3 consists of 13 residues. This chain's CDR3 is CASSYSISYEQYF. The CDR3 DNA reads TGTGCCAGCAGTTACTCGATCAGCTACGAGCAGTACTTC.

This chain joins TRBV12-3 or TRBV12-4 and TRBJ1-2, with D possibly TRBD1 on 5 matching bases. V lost 5 bases to trimming and J lost 4 bases, with 8 bases between them. The CDR3 contains 12 residues. In nucleotides, the CDR3 is TGTGCCAGCAGTCGGGACCCCTATGGCTACACCTTC. Amino acid sequence: CASSRDPYGYTF.

The chain carries TRBV5-1 and TRBJ1-6, with TRBD1 as a possible D gene (6 bases). Trimming left V 0 bases short and J 9 bases short, with 16 bases between. The CDR3 extends over 16 amino acids. The germline V gene has CDR1 SGHRS and CDR2 YFSETQ. The CDR3: CASSLEGGAASSPLHF. In DNA form, the CDR3 reads TGCGCCAGCAGCTTGGAGGGGGGCGCGGCGTCTTCACCCCTCCACTTT.

V gene TRBV3-1 combines with J gene TRBJ1-1, with no clear D. CDR1 and CDR2 from the germline V gene are LGHDT and YNNKEL (reference sequence). Between the trimmed V and J ends, which lost 1 base and 6 bases, there was a span of 9 bases. This CDR3 comprises 13 residues. The CDR3, as DNA: TGTGCCAGCAGCCAAGTGGACTCGGCTGAAGCTTTCTTT. It encodes CASSQVDSAEAFF.

This clonotype has just one count. This sequence joins TRBV5-1 and TRBJ1-2; 7 positions agree with TRBD1. CDR1 is SGHRS and CDR2 is YFSETQ in the germline V gene. The ends lost 2 bases at V and 6 bases at J; junction bases unmatched: 7. The CDR3 has 14 amino acids. CDR3 in DNA: TGCGCCAGCAGCTTCCACAGGGGAGAAGATGGCTACACCTTC. Encoded protein: CASSFHRGEDGYTF.

The chain joins TRBV10-3 to TRBJ2-5; TRBD2 aligns across 9 bases. J was trimmed by 2 bases and V by 6 bases; bases with no gene match: 7. Germline values: CDR1 ENHRY, CDR2 SYGVKD. There are 15 residues in the CDR3. The CDR3 region has the DNA TGTGCCATCAGCAACGGCGGGGGGGCTCAAGAGACCCAGTACTTC. It translates to CAISNGGGAQETQYF.

V and J are TRBV25-1 and TRBJ1-4; TRBD1 might be the D (5 bases). The CDR3 is 15 residues long. Trimming cost V 4 bases and J 6 bases, with 15 bases left between them. Germline assignment: CDR1 MGHDK and CDR2 SYGVNS. CDR3 in amino acids: CASSGSGVSDEKLFF. The CDR3 coding sequence is TGTGCCAGCAGTGGGTCGGGGGTATCGGATGAAAAACTGTTTTTT.

The chain uses TRBV6-1 and TRBJ2-1; 14 bases match TRBD2. Trimming cost V 6 bases and J 6 bases; bases outside gene matches: 22. CDR1 is MNHNS, CDR2 SASEGT, per germline. The CDR3 is 21 residues long. This chain's CDR3 is CASSPSLSSGLAGVVANEQFF. DNA of the CDR3: TGTGCCAGCAGCCCCTCATTATCTTCGGGACTAGCGGGAGTAGTAGCCAATGAGCAGTTCTTC.

The chain joins TRBV10-1 to TRBJ2-1; tentatively, D is TRBD2 (5 bases). Trimming removed 4 bases at V and 9 bases at J, with 16 bases between. The germline V gene encodes CDR1 WNHNN and CDR2 SYGVQD (reference sequence). The CDR3 runs 14 residues. CDR3: CASSVTRRGGEQFF. In DNA, the CDR3 is TGCGCCAGCAGTGTGACCCGACGGGGTGGTGAGCAGTTCTTC.

This clonotype appeared a single time. The V gene is TRBV6-6, the J gene TRBJ2-7; TRBD1 matches at 8 bases. The trim removed 2 bases at V and 1 base at J, leaving 7 bases unmatched. Germline CDR1 reads MNHNY; CDR2 reads SVGAGI (reference sequence). The CDR3 length is 16 residues. CDR3 region: CASSYTPGQASYEQYF. The CDR3 DNA sequence: TGTGCCAGCAGTTACACCCCGGGACAGGCATCCTACGAGCAGTACTTC.